The 17 T cell receptor beta chains below all came from one sample that was sequenced in a study of T cell responses to AZD1222 COVID-19 vaccine. Clones were sequenced by immunoSEQ multiplex PCR, and TCRdb holds only the in-frame ones, with some missing. The data hold more than 85,000 clones, with approximately 87% observed a single time. The material sequenced was peripheral blood, taken on day 0 of AZD1222 vaccination. The receptor set was obtained from an adult in good health.

The J gene is TRBJ2-1, the V gene TRBV3-1 (or the pseudogene TRBV3-2); 11 nucleotides match TRBD2. Germline lookup yields CDR1 LGHDT and CDR2 YNNKEL (reference sequence). Germline trimming cut 3 bases from V and 1 base from J; bases unmatched to any gene: 2. There are 16 residues in the CDR3. The CDR3 nucleotides are TGTGCCAGCAGCCAGGGACTAGCGGTTTCCTACAATGAGCAGTTCTTC. The encoded protein is CASSQGLAVSYNEQFF.

This chain connects TRBV19 to TRBJ1-2; D remains ambiguous. The germline CDR1 and CDR2 sequences are LNHDA and SQIVND (reference sequence). This CDR3 spans 12 amino acids. Trimming took 4 bases from V and 5 from J, leaving 8 bases between them. The DNA for the CDR3 is TGTGCCAGTAGTACGGACGGGTATGGCTACACCTTC. It encodes CASSTDGYGYTF.

The chain is built from TRBV7-2 and TRBJ1-2, with 9 nucleotides matching TRBD1. With V trimmed by 4 bases and J by 8 bases, 8 bases remained unmatched. Germline CDR1 and CDR2: SGHTA and FQGNSA. This CDR3 has 14 amino acids. This CDR3 reads CASSWGQGVRGYTF. CDR3 nucleotides: TGTGCCAGCAGCTGGGGACAGGGAGTTAGGGGCTACACCTTC.

The V gene is TRBV24-1, the J gene TRBJ1-2, with TRBD1 as a possible D gene (5 bases). This CDR3 has 13 residues. Germline V gene data show CDR1 as KGHDR and CDR2 as SFDVKD. V shed 3 bases and J shed 5 bases, with 9 bases lying between them. CDR3 DNA sequence: TGTGCCACCAGTGATGGGGGGTCTTATGGCTACACCTTC. It yields the protein CATSDGGSYGYTF.

The chain combines TRBV7-9 with TRBJ2-1; TRBD2 matches 7 bases. The germline gives CDR1 SEHNR, CDR2 FQNEAQ (reference sequence). This CDR3 is 11 amino acids long. J gave up 14 bases and V 1 base, and 2 bases lay outside the gene matches. CDR3 DNA sequence: TGTGCCAGCAGCTTAGGGGGGAGGGAGTTCTTC. The encoded protein is CASSLGGREFF.

V and J are TRBV2 and TRBJ2-7; 15 bases are a match to TRBD2. With 6 bases clipped from V and 0 bases from J, the junction kept 6 bases outside the gene matches. The CDR3 length is 17 residues. CDR1 is SNHLY, CDR2 FYNNEI, per germline. The CDR3 loop is CASRGTSGGYVSYEQYF. The CDR3 DNA follows: TGTGCCAGCAGAGGGACTAGCGGGGGGTACGTCTCCTACGAGCAGTACTTC.

This chain joins TRBV5-6 and TRBJ2-1, with D uncertain. The V end was cut by 4 bases, the J end by 10 bases, with 24 bases between. CDR1 SGHDT and CDR2 YYEEEE come from the germline V gene. The CDR3 length is 16 residues. The DNA of the CDR3 is TGTGCCAGCAGCCTTGGTGGTCTTTTACCTGCCTCGGAGCAGTTCTTC. It specifies CASSLGGLLPASEQFF.

This chain connects TRBV5-4 to TRBJ2-3, with D perhaps TRBD2 (5 bases). The CDR3 totals 14 residues. Germline V gene sequence: CDR1 SGHNT, CDR2 YYREEE (reference sequence). The V end lost 1 base, the J end lost 5 bases, and 11 bases lay between the germline ends. The DNA of the CDR3 is TGTGCCAGCAGCTTGAAGGACGGGATAGATACGCAGTATTTT. This translates into CASSLKDGIDTQYF.

The chain is built from TRBV19 and TRBJ1-2; 8 nucleotides line up with TRBD1. This CDR3 has 15 amino acids. V gave up 2 bases and J gave up 5 bases; unmatched junction bases: 7. Germline V CDR1 and CDR2: LNHDA, SQIVND (reference sequence). This CDR3 reads CASSINRDRLYGYTF. The CDR3 DNA sequence: TGTGCCAGTAGTATAAACCGGGACAGGTTATATGGCTACACCTTC.

J is TRBJ1-1 and V is TRBV19, with TRBD1 identical over 8 bases. The CDR3 spans 14 residues. Germline V gene lookup returns CDR1 LNHDA and CDR2 SQIVND (reference sequence). J lost 4 bases, V lost 5 bases, and 6 bases had no gene match. The CDR3 nucleotides read TGTGCCAGTAGTCTCCAGGGGGCGACCACTGAAGCTTTCTTT. Encoded protein: CASSLQGATTEAFF.

This clone was observed a single time. The chain uses TRBV19 and TRBJ1-1; no reliable D call. The germline gives CDR1 LNHDA, CDR2 SQIVND (reference sequence). V was trimmed by 3 bases and J by 1 base, leaving 6 bases between them. The CDR3 is made up of 13 amino acids. CDR3 sequence: CASSIDGNTEAFF. The DNA of the CDR3 is TGTGCCAGTAGTATCGATGGGAACACTGAAGCTTTCTTT.

The chain uses TRBV10-3 and TRBJ1-2; D gene ambiguous. The ends were cut back, 3 bases at V and 4 bases at J, with 3 bases in the middle. The CDR3 is 11 amino acids. Germline CDR1 and CDR2: ENHRY and SYGVKD. Here the CDR3 DNA reads TGTGCCATCAGTGACAGCTATGGCTACACCTTC. This gives the protein CAISDSYGYTF.

The gene calls are TRBV19 and TRBJ2-2, with a possible D match to TRBD2 (5 bases). The germline V gene encodes CDR1 LNHDA and CDR2 SQIVND (reference sequence). The V and J ends lost 9 bases and 2 bases respectively, with 13 bases between them. This CDR3 has 14 amino acids. Here the CDR3 reads CASSLTRNTGELFF. In DNA form, the CDR3 reads TGTGCCAGCAGCCTTACTAGAAACACCGGGGAGCTGTTTTTT.

The chain joins TRBV28 to TRBJ1-2; 7 nucleotides line up with TRBD1. The germline CDR1 and CDR2 sequences are MDHEN and SYDVKM. This CDR3 spans 15 amino acids. V was pared by 2 bases and J by 4 bases, with 7 bases of the junction left unmatched. CDR3 bases: TGTGCCAGCAGTTTACCTGGGACAGAAATCTATGGCTACACCTTC. It yields the protein CASSLPGTEIYGYTF.

The chain has TRBV5-1 and TRBJ1-2; TRBD1 is a possible D gene (5 bases). CDR3 length: 14 residues. Trimming cost V 0 bases and J 7 bases, with 13 bases left between them. CDR1 is SGHRS and CDR2 is YFSETQ in the germline V gene. The CDR3 reads CASSLDGPQGGYTF. In DNA, the CDR3 is TGCGCCAGCAGCTTGGACGGCCCCCAGGGTGGCTACACCTTC.

J is TRBJ1-2 and V is TRBV7-2; D remains unclear. The CDR3 runs to 15 residues. In germline, CDR1 is SGHTA, CDR2 FQGNSA. V was cut by 5 bases and J by 3 bases, with 16 bases left in between. The CDR3 coding sequence is TGTGCCAGCAGCCCCGGGCCTCATGAGGACTATGGCTACACCTTC. Translation gives CASSPGPHEDYGYTF. Drawing the rest from reference TRBV7-2 and TRBJ1-2, the complete variable domain is GAGVSQSPSNKVTEKGKDVELRCDPISGHTALYWYRQSLGQGLEFLIYFQGNSAPDKSGLPSDRFSAERTGGSVSTLTIQRTQQEDSAVYLCASSPGPHEDYGYTFGSGTRLTVV.

This clone appeared a single time. The chain uses TRBV5-1 and TRBJ2-5, with TRBD2 identical over 11 bases. This CDR3 has 14 residues. Germline CDR1 SGHRS, CDR2 YFSETQ. V shed 4 bases and J 4 bases; nucleotides not matched to a gene: 3. CDR3 in amino acids: CASSLAGGGETQYF. The CDR3 DNA reads TGCGCCAGCAGCCTAGCGGGGGGTGGAGAGACCCAGTACTTC.